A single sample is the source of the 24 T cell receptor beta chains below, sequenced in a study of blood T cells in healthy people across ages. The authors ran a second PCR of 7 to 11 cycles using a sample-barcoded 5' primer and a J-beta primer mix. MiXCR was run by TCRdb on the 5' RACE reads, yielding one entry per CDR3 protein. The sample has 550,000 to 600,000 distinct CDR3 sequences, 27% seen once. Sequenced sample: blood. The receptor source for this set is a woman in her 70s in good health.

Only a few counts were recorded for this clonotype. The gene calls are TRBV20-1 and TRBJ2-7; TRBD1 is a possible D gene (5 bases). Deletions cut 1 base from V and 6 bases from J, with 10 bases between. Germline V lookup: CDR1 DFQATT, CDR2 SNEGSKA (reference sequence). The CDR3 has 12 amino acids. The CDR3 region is CSARGTPGEQYF. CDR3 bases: TGCAGTGCTAGAGGGACACCTGGCGAGCAGTACTTC.

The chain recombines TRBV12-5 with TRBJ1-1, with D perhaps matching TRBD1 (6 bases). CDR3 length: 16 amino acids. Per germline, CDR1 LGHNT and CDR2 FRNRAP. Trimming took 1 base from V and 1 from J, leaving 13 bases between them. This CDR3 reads CASGLAVGTTNTEAFF. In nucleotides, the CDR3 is TGTGCTAGTGGTTTGGCCGTCGGGACAACGAACACTGAAGCTTTCTTT.

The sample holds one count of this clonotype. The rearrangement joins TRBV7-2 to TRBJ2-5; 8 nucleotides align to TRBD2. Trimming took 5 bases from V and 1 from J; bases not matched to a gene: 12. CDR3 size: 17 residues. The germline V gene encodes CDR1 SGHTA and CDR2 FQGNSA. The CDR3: CASSLALTSAIQETQYF. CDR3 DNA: TGTGCCAGCAGCCTTGCGCTGACTAGCGCGATCCAAGAGACCCAGTACTTC.

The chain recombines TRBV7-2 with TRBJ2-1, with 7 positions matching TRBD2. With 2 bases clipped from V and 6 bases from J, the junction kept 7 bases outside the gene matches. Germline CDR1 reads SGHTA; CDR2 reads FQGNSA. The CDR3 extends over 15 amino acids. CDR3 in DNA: TGTGCCAGCAGCTTAACTTGGTGGGGGGGCAATGAGCAGTTCTTC. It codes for CASSLTWWGGNEQFF.

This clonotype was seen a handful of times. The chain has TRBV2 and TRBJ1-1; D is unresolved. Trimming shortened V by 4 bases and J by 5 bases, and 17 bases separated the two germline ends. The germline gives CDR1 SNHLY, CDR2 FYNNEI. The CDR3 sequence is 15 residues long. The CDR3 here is CASSALTDAGTEAFF. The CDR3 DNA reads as TGTGCCAGCAGTGCACTAACGGACGCGGGGACTGAAGCTTTCTTT.

CDR3: CASSQVTSGGDLAFF. CDR3 DNA: TGTGCCAGCAGCCAAGTGACTAGCGGGGGGGATCTTGCGTTCTTC. The chain employs TRBV4-2 and TRBJ2-1, with 14 bases that match TRBD2. The CDR3 extends over 15 amino acids. V shed 1 base and J 15 bases; nucleotides not matched to a gene: 8. Germline V gene data show CDR1 as LGHNA and CDR2 as YNFKEQ.

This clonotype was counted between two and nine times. DNA of the CDR3: TGTGCCAGCAGCGTTAGACGGACCGTTTCTGAAGCTTTCTTT. Protein: CASSVRRTVSEAFF. V is TRBV7-8 and J is TRBJ1-1; no definite D call. In germline, CDR1 is SGHVS, CDR2 FQNEAQ. Trimming took off 5 bases at V and 6 bases at J, with 16 bases between the two ends. The CDR3 loop spans 14 amino acids.

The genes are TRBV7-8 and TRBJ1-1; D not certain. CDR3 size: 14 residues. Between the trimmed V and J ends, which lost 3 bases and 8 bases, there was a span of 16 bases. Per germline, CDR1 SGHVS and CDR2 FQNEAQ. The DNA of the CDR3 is TGTGCCAGCAGCTTCGGTTCCGAGACATCGGAAGCTTTCTTT. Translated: CASSFGSETSEAFF.

CDR3 amino acids: CSAIGQDSYGYTF. Written as DNA, the CDR3 is TGCAGTGCTATAGGACAGGACTCCTATGGCTACACCTTC. V is TRBV20-1 and J is TRBJ1-2; 7 bases map to TRBD1. The CDR3 loop spans 13 amino acids. Per germline, CDR1 DFQATT and CDR2 SNEGSKA (reference sequence). V lost 4 bases and J lost 4; bases outside the gene matches: 6.

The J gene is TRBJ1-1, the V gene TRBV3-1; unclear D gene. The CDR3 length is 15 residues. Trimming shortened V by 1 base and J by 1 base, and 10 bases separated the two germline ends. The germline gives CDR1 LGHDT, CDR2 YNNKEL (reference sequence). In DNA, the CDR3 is TGTGCCAGCAGCCAAGCTAGTGTGTGGAACACTGAAGCTTTCTTT. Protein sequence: CASSQASVWNTEAFF.

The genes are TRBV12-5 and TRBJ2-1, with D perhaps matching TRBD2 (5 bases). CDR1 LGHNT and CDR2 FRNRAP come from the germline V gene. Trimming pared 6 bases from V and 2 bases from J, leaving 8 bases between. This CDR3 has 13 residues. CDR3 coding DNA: TGTGCTAGTGGATTAGCGACCTACAATGAGCAGTTCTTC. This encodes CASGLATYNEQFF.

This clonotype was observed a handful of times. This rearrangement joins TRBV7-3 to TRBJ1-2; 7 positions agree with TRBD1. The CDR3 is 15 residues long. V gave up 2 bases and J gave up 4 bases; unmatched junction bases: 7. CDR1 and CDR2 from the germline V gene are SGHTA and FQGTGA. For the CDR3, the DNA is TGTGCCAGCAGCTTACCAGGGGGTCTCGCCTATGGCTACACCTTC. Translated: CASSLPGGLAYGYTF.

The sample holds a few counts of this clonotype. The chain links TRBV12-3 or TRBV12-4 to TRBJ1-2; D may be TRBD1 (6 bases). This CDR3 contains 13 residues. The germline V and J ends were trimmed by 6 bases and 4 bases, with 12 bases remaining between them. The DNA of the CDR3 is TGTGCCAGCAGCAAGGACAGCTTCTATGGCTACACCTTC. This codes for CASSKDSFYGYTF.

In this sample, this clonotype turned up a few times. CDR3 sequence reads: CSAEQEINYGYTF. For the CDR3, the DNA is TGCAGTGCTGAACAGGAGATAAACTATGGCTACACCTTC. The chain employs TRBV20-1 and TRBJ1-2, with a weak D call TRBD1 (5 bases). Trimming stripped 5 bases from V and 2 bases from J, with 12 bases between. The CDR3 has 13 amino acids. Per the germline V gene, CDR1 is DFQATT and CDR2 is SNEGSKA (reference sequence).

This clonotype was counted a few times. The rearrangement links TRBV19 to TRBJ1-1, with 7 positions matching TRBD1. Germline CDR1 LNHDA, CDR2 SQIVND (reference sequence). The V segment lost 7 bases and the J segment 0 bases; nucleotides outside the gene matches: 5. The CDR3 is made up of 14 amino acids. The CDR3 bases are TGTGCCAGTAAACTGGACAGGATGAACACTGAAGCTTTCTTT. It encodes CASKLDRMNTEAFF.

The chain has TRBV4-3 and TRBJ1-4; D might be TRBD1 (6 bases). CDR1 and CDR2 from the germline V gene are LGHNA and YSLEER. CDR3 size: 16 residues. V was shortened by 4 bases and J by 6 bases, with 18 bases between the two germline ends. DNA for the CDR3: TGCGCCAGCAGCCCAGCGAGAGGCCAGGGGTATGAAAAACTGTTTTTT. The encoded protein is CASSPARGQGYEKLFF.

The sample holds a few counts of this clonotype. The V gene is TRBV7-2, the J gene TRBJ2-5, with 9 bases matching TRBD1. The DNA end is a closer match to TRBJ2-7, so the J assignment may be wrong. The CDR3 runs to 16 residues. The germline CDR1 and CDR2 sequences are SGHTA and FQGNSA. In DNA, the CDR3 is TGTGCCAGCAGCAAACAACCGGGACAGGGCGGCTCCGAGCAGTACTTC. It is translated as CASSKQPGQGGSEQYF.

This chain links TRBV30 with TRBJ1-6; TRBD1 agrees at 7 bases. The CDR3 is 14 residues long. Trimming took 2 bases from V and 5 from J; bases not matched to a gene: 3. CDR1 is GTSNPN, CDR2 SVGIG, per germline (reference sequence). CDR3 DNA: TGTGCCTGGAGTCCGACAGGGAATAATTCACCCCTCCACTTT. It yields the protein CAWSPTGNNSPLHF.

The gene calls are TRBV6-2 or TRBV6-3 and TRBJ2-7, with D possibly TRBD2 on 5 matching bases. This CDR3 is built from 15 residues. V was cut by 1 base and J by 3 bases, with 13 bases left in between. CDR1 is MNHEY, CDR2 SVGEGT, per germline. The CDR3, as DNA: TGTGCCAGCAGTTACTTCGACGGGATGTTCTACGAGCAGTACTTC. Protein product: CASSYFDGMFYEQYF.

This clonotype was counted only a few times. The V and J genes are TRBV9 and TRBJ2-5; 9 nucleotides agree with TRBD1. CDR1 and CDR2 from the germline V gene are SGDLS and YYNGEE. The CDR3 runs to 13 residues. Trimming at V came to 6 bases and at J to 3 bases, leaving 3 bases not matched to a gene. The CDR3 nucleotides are TGTGCCAGCAACCGGGACAGGGAAGAGACCCAGTACTTC. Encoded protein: CASNRDREETQYF.

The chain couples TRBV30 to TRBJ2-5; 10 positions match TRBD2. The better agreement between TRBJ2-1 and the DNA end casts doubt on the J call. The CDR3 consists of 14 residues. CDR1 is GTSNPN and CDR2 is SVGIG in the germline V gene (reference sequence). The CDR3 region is CAWSSGGAYNEQFF. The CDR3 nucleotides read TGTGCCTGGAGCAGCGGGGGGGCCTACAATGAGCAGTTCTTC.

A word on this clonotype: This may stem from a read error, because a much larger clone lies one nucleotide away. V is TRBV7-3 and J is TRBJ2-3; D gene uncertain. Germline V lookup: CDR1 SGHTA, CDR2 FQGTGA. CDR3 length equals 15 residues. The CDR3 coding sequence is TGTGCCAGCAGCCCCGGTTTAGCAGGCACAGATATGCAGTATTTT. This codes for CASSPGLAGTDMQYF.

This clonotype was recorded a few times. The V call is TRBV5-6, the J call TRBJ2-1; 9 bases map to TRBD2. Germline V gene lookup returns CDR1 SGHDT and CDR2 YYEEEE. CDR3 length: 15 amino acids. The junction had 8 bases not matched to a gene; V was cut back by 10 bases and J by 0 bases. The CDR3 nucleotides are TGTGCCGCTGGGCGGGGACTAGCCTCCTACAATGAGCAGTTCTTC. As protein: CAAGRGLASYNEQFF.

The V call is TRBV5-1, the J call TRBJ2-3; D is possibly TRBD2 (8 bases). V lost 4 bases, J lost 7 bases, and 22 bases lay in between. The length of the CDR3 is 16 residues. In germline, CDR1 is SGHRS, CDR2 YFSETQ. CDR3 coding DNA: TGCGCCAGCAGCCGGGAGGGACAGCAGTGGGATTATACGCAGTATTTT. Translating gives CASSREGQQWDYTQYF. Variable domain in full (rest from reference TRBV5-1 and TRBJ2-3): KAGVTQTPRYLIKTRGQQVTLSCSPISGHRSVSWYQQTPGQGLQFLFEYFSETQRNKGNFPGRFSGRQFSNSRSEMNVSTLELGDSALYLCASSREGQQWDYTQYFGPGTRLTVL.